Below are 19 T cell receptor beta chains sequenced from a single sample in a study of human T cells and chemical hapten exposure. In TCRdb, the RACE reads were re-called with MiXCR into one record per CDR3 protein. The table shows roughly 80,000 distinct CDR3 sequences, with 14% occurring only once. The time point: pre-sensitization, week 0. Treatment of the sample: therapeutic diphenylcyclopropenone sensitization with weekly scalp DPC. Sequencing was performed on whole blood, taken in connection with sensitization to the hapten diphenylcyclopropenone (DPC). The receptor set was obtained from a woman in her fifties or sixties with alopecia areata. Some clones in this sample may be carry-over from other donors' samples.

This chain connects TRBV18 to TRBJ2-7, with a weak D call TRBD1 (5 bases). The V gene lost 0 bases and the J gene lost 3 bases, with 12 bases spanning the gap. Germline V CDR1 and CDR2: KGHSH, LQKENI. This CDR3 has 15 residues. This chain's CDR3 is CASSPPDSMGYEQYF. The CDR3 DNA sequence: TGTGCCAGCTCACCACCCGACAGTATGGGCTACGAGCAGTACTTC.

This clonotype was seen a few times. The chain employs TRBV27 and TRBJ2-7; D unclear. Germline V gene data show CDR1 as MNHEY and CDR2 as SMNVEV (reference sequence). This CDR3 has 14 amino acids. The V end was cut by 5 bases, the J end by 2 bases, with 13 bases between. CDR3 sequence: CASSLRAGPYEQYF. In nucleotides, the CDR3 is TGTGCCAGCAGTCTCCGCGCCGGGCCCTACGAGCAGTACTTC.

The chain carries TRBV19 and TRBJ1-1; possible D gene TRBD1, 5 bases. CDR1 is LNHDA, CDR2 SQIVND, per germline (reference sequence). CDR3 size: 15 residues. V was trimmed by 2 bases and J by 0 bases, leaving 10 bases between them. This chain's CDR3 is CASSILPGMNTEAFF. The CDR3 DNA sequence: TGTGCCAGTAGTATACTCCCAGGGATGAACACTGAAGCTTTCTTT.

The CDR3 loop reads CASSYQGAGYTGELFF. DNA for the CDR3: TGTGCCAGCAGCTACCAGGGGGCCGGCTACACCGGGGAGCTGTTTTTT. The rearrangement uses TRBV7-6 and TRBJ2-2; the match to TRBD1 covers 8 bases. The germline gives CDR1 SGHVS, CDR2 FNYEAQ. The CDR3 contains 16 residues. The junction had 7 bases not matched to a gene; V was cut back by 4 bases and J by 3 bases.

The gene calls are TRBV6-1 and TRBJ2-1, with D possibly matching TRBD2 (6 bases). Trimming left V 5 bases short and J 2 bases short, with 16 bases between. This CDR3 is built from 16 residues. The V gene's germline CDR1 is MNHNS and CDR2 SASEGT. For the CDR3, the DNA is TGTGCCAGCAGTCCCCAAGCGGGCCGGCCCTACAATGAGCAGTTCTTC. Its translation: CASSPQAGRPYNEQFF.

The rearrangement joins TRBV6-5 to TRBJ1-1; 9 nucleotides agree with TRBD1. The CDR3 spans 15 residues. Germline V gene lookup returns CDR1 MNHEY and CDR2 SVGAGI. The J segment lost 5 bases and the V segment lost 5 bases, leaving 9 bases of the junction unmatched. The CDR3 sequence: CASSPTQGASTEAFF. Written as DNA, the CDR3 is TGTGCCAGCAGTCCAACACAGGGGGCGAGTACTGAAGCTTTCTTT.

This clonotype came up a few times. The V call is TRBV7-9, the J call TRBJ1-1, with D possibly matching TRBD1 (6 bases). The CDR3 runs 14 residues. Germline CDR1 and CDR2: SEHNR and FQNEAQ (reference sequence). Trimming shortened V by 10 bases and J by 2 bases, and 17 bases separated the two germline ends. The CDR3 DNA reads TGTGCCACAACCGTAGGACAGACAAACACTGAAGCTTTCTTT. This codes for CATTVGQTNTEAFF.

The chain combines TRBV6-2 or TRBV6-3 with TRBJ2-7; 11 bases fit TRBD2. J lost 5 bases, V lost 4 bases, and 10 bases had no gene match. The CDR3 consists of 16 residues. CDR1 is MNHEY, CDR2 SVGEGT, per germline. CDR3 residues: CASSSPTSGIADEQYF. The CDR3 DNA is TGTGCCAGCAGTTCCCCGACTAGCGGGATAGCGGACGAGCAGTACTTC.

The genes are TRBV30 and TRBJ2-7; D uncertain. Looked up from germline, CDR1 is GTSNPN and CDR2 is SVGIG (reference sequence). V was shortened by 5 bases and J by 2 bases, with 10 bases between the two germline ends. The CDR3 loop spans 12 amino acids. The CDR3, as DNA: TGTGCCTGGGGCCGGATCCCCTACGAGCAGTACTTC. This translates into CAWGRIPYEQYF. The whole variable domain, remainder taken from reference TRBV30 and TRBJ2-7, is SQTIHQWPATLVQPVGSPLSLECTVEGTSNPNLYWYRQAAGRGLQLLFYSVGIGQISSEVPQNLSASRPQDRQFILSSKKLLLSDSGFYLCAWGRIPYEQYFGPGTRLTVT.

This clonotype turned up a few times. The rearrangement joins TRBV29-1 to TRBJ2-5; TRBD1 might be the D (6 bases). Looked up from germline, CDR1 is SQVTM and CDR2 is ANQGSEA. The CDR3 extends over 12 amino acids. The germline V and J ends were trimmed by 3 bases and 4 bases, with 9 bases remaining between them. The CDR3 spells CSVEARGETQYF. DNA for the CDR3: TGCAGCGTTGAGGCCAGGGGAGAGACCCAGTACTTC.

The chain joins TRBV7-2 to TRBJ1-5; TRBD1 agrees at 8 bases. Germline V gene data show CDR1 as SGHTA and CDR2 as FQGNSA. The CDR3 length is 15 residues. Trimming cost V 4 bases and J 6 bases; bases outside gene matches: 8. CDR3 in amino acids: CASSSPGQGSQPQHF. CDR3 DNA sequence: TGTGCCAGCAGCTCACCCGGACAGGGAAGTCAGCCCCAGCATTTT.

V is TRBV20-1 and J is TRBJ2-5, with D possibly TRBD2 on 6 matching bases. The CDR3 has 15 amino acids. V was pared by 0 bases and J by 1 base, with 12 bases between. Germline CDR1 reads DFQATT; CDR2 reads SNEGSKA (reference sequence). CDR3 sequence: CSARDQRAIQETQYF. As DNA, the CDR3 is TGCAGTGCTAGAGATCAGCGGGCTATCCAAGAGACCCAGTACTTC.

The chain couples TRBV15 to TRBJ2-1, with TRBD2 matching 9 bases. CDR1 and CDR2 from the germline V gene are LNHNV and YYDKDF (reference sequence). Trimming removed 8 bases from V and 8 bases from J; junction bases left unmatched: 10. The CDR3 is 14 amino acids. The CDR3 protein is CATERREGRDEQFF. The CDR3 nucleotides read TGTGCCACCGAGCGGCGGGAGGGCCGCGATGAGCAGTTCTTC.

This chain links TRBV18 with TRBJ2-1; 15 positions match TRBD2. Trimming took 4 bases from V and 8 from J; bases not matched to a gene: 6. Germline V lookup: CDR1 KGHSH, CDR2 LQKENI. This CDR3 region has 16 residues. CDR3 in amino acids: CASSRRTSGRADEQFF. The DNA of the CDR3 is TGTGCCAGCTCACGCCGGACTAGCGGGAGGGCGGATGAGCAGTTCTTC.

The rearrangement links TRBV7-7 to TRBJ2-6; D unclear. This CDR3 has 20 amino acids. Germline values: CDR1 SSHAT, CDR2 FNYEAQ (reference sequence). V was clipped by 4 bases and J by 0 bases, with 22 bases between them. In nucleotides, the CDR3 is TGTGCCAGCAGCTCCCAGCCTGGTGTAGCTCGAATCTCTGGGGCCAACGTCCTGACTTTC. Protein: CASSSQPGVARISGANVLTF.

The rearrangement uses TRBV3-1 and TRBJ1-1; 7 nucleotides line up with TRBD1. The trim removed 0 bases at V and 1 base at J, leaving 5 bases unmatched. The CDR3 covers 16 residues. Germline CDR1 reads LGHDT; CDR2 reads YNNKEL (reference sequence). The CDR3 sequence is CASSQDLRTGNTEAFF. In DNA form, the CDR3 reads TGTGCCAGCAGCCAAGATCTCCGGACAGGGAACACTGAAGCTTTCTTT.

In its sample, this clonotype was seen a few times. V and J are TRBV12-3 or TRBV12-4 and TRBJ2-7, with D possibly TRBD1 on 6 matching bases. The V gene lost 6 bases and the J gene lost 0 bases, with 9 bases spanning the gap. The CDR3 has 13 residues. CDR3 loop: CASRGHGSYEQYF. The DNA for the CDR3 is TGTGCCAGCAGGGGACACGGCTCCTACGAGCAGTACTTC.

This clonotype showed up just a few times. The chain employs TRBV7-6 and TRBJ2-3; the D call may be TRBD1 or TRBD2 (5 bases each). Germline values: CDR1 SGHVS, CDR2 FNYEAQ. The CDR3 totals 15 residues. V was cut by 1 base and J by 2 bases, with 10 bases left in between. The CDR3 DNA follows: TGTGCCAGCAGCTTAGGTGGGACGTCCACAGATACGCAGTATTTT. As protein: CASSLGGTSTDTQYF.

There are a few counts of this clonotype. The rearrangement joins TRBV6-2 or TRBV6-3 to TRBJ2-1, with TRBD1 identical over 9 bases. The CDR3 has 16 residues. Trimming at V came to 4 bases and at J to 8 bases, leaving 12 bases not matched to a gene. Germline CDR1 and CDR2: MNHEY and SVGEGT. The CDR3 bases are TGTGCCAGCAGTTGGGCCCCGGGACAGGGTGTCTATGAGCAGTTCTTC. It translates to CASSWAPGQGVYEQFF.